The rows below give T cell receptor beta chains drawn from one sample of a study of T cell responses to AZD1222 COVID-19 vaccine. Profiling relied on immunoSEQ multiplex PCR, and the TCRdb table lists in-frame clones only, not all of them. This table has about 140,000 clones, 93% appearing once. This specimen was peripheral blood, taken on day 0 of MenACWY control vaccination. Every receptor here comes from an adult in good health. The CDR3 runs from the conserved cysteine through the conserved F or W. Each record gives: V gene, D gene, clone size, J gene, CDR3 length, CDR3 DNA, CDR3 protein. D genes are given only for firm matches. Clone sizes are given selectively: once, few, many, or a class where the clone is expanded.

v_call: TRBV19; d_call: NA; clone_size: NA; j_call: TRBJ1-4; cdr3_length: 14; cdr3_nt: TGTGCCAGTAGTATACAGGGTGCTAATGAAAAACTGTTTTTT; cdr3_aa: CASSIQGANEKLFF
v_call: TRBV5-1; d_call: NA; clone_size: NA; j_call: TRBJ2-1; cdr3_length: 16; cdr3_nt: TGCGCCAGCAGCGTCGGGCCCCATGGGGCCGACAATGAGCAGTTCTTC; cdr3_aa: CASSVGPHGADNEQFF
v_call: TRBV18; d_call: TRBD1; clone_size: once; j_call: TRBJ2-7; cdr3_length: 14; cdr3_nt: TGTGCCAGCTCACCCAAGACAGGGCTTTACGAGCAGTACTTC; cdr3_aa: CASSPKTGLYEQYF
v_call: TRBV6-4; d_call: NA; clone_size: NA; j_call: TRBJ2-1; cdr3_length: 13; cdr3_nt: TGTGCCAGCAGTTCCTACTCCTACAATGAGCAGTTCTTC; cdr3_aa: CASSSYSYNEQFF
v_call: TRBV11-2; d_call: NA; clone_size: NA; j_call: TRBJ1-2; cdr3_length: 14; cdr3_nt: TGTGCCAGCAGCTCACCTTGGGGAGAAGATGGCTACACCTTC; cdr3_aa: CASSSPWGEDGYTF
v_call: TRBV15; d_call: TRBD1; clone_size: NA; j_call: TRBJ2-7; cdr3_length: 14; cdr3_nt: TGTGCCACCAGCAGCGGACAGGCCCCCTACGAGCAGTACTTC; cdr3_aa: CATSSGQAPYEQYF
v_call: TRBV24-1; d_call: NA; clone_size: NA; j_call: TRBJ1-2; cdr3_length: 16; cdr3_nt: TGTGCCACCAACCTCACGAAGGACATTACCAACTATGGCTACACCTTC; cdr3_aa: CATNLTKDITNYGYTF
v_call: TRBV10-1; d_call: TRBD2; clone_size: few; j_call: TRBJ2-7; cdr3_length: 14; cdr3_nt: TGCGCCAGCAGCCGATCTAGCGGGAGTTACGAGCAGTACTTC; cdr3_aa: CASSRSSGSYEQYF
v_call: TRBV11-2; d_call: TRBD1; clone_size: few; j_call: TRBJ2-3; cdr3_length: 14; cdr3_nt: TGTGCCAGCAGCTTTGGACAGGGGGCAGATACGCAGTATTTT; cdr3_aa: CASSFGQGADTQYF
v_call: TRBV27; d_call: TRBD1; clone_size: NA; j_call: TRBJ1-1; cdr3_length: 16; cdr3_nt: TGTGCCAGCAGTTCCCAGGGACAGGGGACGAACACTGAAGCTTTCTTT; cdr3_aa: CASSSQGQGTNTEAFF
v_call: TRBV7-2; d_call: NA; clone_size: NA; j_call: TRBJ1-5; cdr3_length: 15; cdr3_nt: TGTGCCAGCAGCTTAGCGGACGGCTCCTCCGGGCCCCAGCATTTT; cdr3_aa: CASSLADGSSGPQHF
v_call: TRBV14; d_call: TRBD1; clone_size: NA; j_call: TRBJ1-2; cdr3_length: 13; cdr3_nt: TGTGCCAGCAGCCTGGACAGGGGTCTTGGCTACACCTTC; cdr3_aa: CASSLDRGLGYTF
v_call: TRBV5-1; d_call: NA; clone_size: NA; j_call: TRBJ2-6; cdr3_length: 15; cdr3_nt: TGCGCCAGCAGCTTGGCCCTCTCTGGGGCCAACGTCCTGACTTTC; cdr3_aa: CASSLALSGANVLTF
v_call: TRBV6-5; d_call: NA; clone_size: NA; j_call: TRBJ1-4; cdr3_length: 14; cdr3_nt: TGTGCCAGCAGGACGCTAGCAACTAATGAAAAACTGTTTTTT; cdr3_aa: CASRTLATNEKLFF